The T cell receptor beta chain under discussion was sequenced for a study of blood T cell repertoires in COVID-19. On the study more broadly: Whether acute or convalescent, the COVID-19 samples came from the United States, Italy and Spain. Sources were T cells, B-cell-depleted T cells, or PBMCs; the material itself was cDNA or gDNA.

Original processing notes: Scientists estimated how many nucleated cells there were by amplifying reference gene primers. Sequencing was performed with immunoSEQ multiplex PCR; in TCRdb, only in-frame clones are kept and a portion is missing. For V, J and clone size, that table is used; D and trimming come from the DNA. The sample lists more than 200,000 clones; approximately 82% were seen once. V was clipped by 7 bases and J by 4 bases; unmatched bases: 21. The CDR3 runs to 19 residues. The source material was peripheral blood. The TCR sequence derives from a woman aged 40 to 50 who had recovered from COVID-19. The chain employs TRBV5-3 and TRBJ2-2, with 8 bases aligning to TRBD1. TRBV5-3 is an open reading frame, and its role is uncertain. The DNA of the CDR3 is TGTGCCAGACCTCCGTGTGGGACAGGTTCCATTTCGAGCACCGGGGAGCTGTTTTTT. Residues: CARPPCGTGSISSTGELFF.